The 25 T cell receptor beta chains presented below share a single source sample, sequenced in a study of T cell responses to AZD1222 COVID-19 vaccine. Assay: immunoSEQ multiplex PCR; the TCRdb copy retains only in-frame clones and omits some. Of 45,000 to 60,000 clones listed, roughly 90% are singletons. The specimen was peripheral blood, collected on day 0 of AZD1222 vaccination. The receptors originated from an adult in good health.

The rearrangement joins TRBV7-2 to TRBJ2-7; 9 bases align to TRBD2. Per the germline V gene, CDR1 is SGHTA and CDR2 is FQGNSA. This CDR3 comprises 15 residues. J lost 2 bases, V lost 5 bases, and 7 bases had no gene match. In DNA, the CDR3 is TGTGCCAGCAGCCCCACGGGCGGGAGGGCCTACGAGCAGTACTTC. This encodes CASSPTGGRAYEQYF.

The rearrangement links TRBV28 to TRBJ2-5, with unresolved D. Trimming stripped 2 bases from V and 5 bases from J, with 12 bases between. Germline lookup yields CDR1 MDHEN and CDR2 SYDVKM. CDR3 length: 14 residues. The CDR3 spells CASSLPRVAETQYF. The DNA for the CDR3 is TGTGCCAGCAGTTTACCCCGGGTGGCGGAGACCCAGTACTTC.

The chain recombines TRBV7-2 with TRBJ1-6, with D unclear. The germline V gene has CDR1 SGHTA and CDR2 FQGNSA. Trimming took 5 bases from V and 9 from J, leaving 11 bases between them. The CDR3 has 13 residues. The CDR3 is CASSPNLVSPLHF. The CDR3 bases are TGTGCCAGCAGCCCAAACCTCGTTTCACCCCTCCACTTT.

This sequence joins TRBV5-1 and TRBJ2-3; 7 positions agree with TRBD2. Trimming took 4 bases from V and 2 from J; bases not matched to a gene: 1. This CDR3 is 13 amino acids long. The germline V gene encodes CDR1 SGHRS and CDR2 YFSETQ. The CDR3 bases are TGCGCCAGCAGCAGGGACTACACAGATACGCAGTATTTT. It is translated as CASSRDYTDTQYF.

This clone was seen more than once but under ten times. The rearrangement uses TRBV7-9 and TRBJ2-7; 8 bases align to TRBD2. The germline V gene encodes CDR1 SEHNR and CDR2 FQNEAQ (reference sequence). CDR3 length: 13 residues. The J segment lost 6 bases and the V segment lost 5 bases, leaving 6 bases of the junction unmatched. CDR3 residues: CASSQAGAPEQYF. The CDR3 nucleotides are TGTGCCAGCAGCCAAGCGGGAGCTCCCGAGCAGTACTTC.

This clone appeared a few times. This chain uses TRBV5-4 with TRBJ2-7, with D perhaps assigned TRBD1 or TRBD2 (5 bases each). CDR3 length: 17 residues. Trimming removed 4 bases at V and 6 bases at J, with 26 bases between. Germline CDR1 and CDR2: SGHNT and YYREEE (reference sequence). This chain's CDR3 is CASSAQGSGTAGLEQYF. CDR3 nucleotides: TGTGCCAGCAGCGCCCAAGGTAGTGGGACCGCGGGCCTCGAGCAGTACTTC.

This rearrangement joins TRBV5-1 to TRBJ2-7; TRBD2 matches 11 bases. V dropped 3 bases and J dropped 3; count of bases not matched to a gene: 2. Germline V gene sequence: CDR1 SGHRS, CDR2 YFSETQ. The CDR3 spans 14 residues. DNA of the CDR3: TGCGCCAGCAGCTGGGGGACTAGCGGCTACGAGCAGTACTTC. Protein product: CASSWGTSGYEQYF.

The chain is built from TRBV28 and TRBJ2-5; D gene ambiguous. The germline V gene has CDR1 MDHEN and CDR2 SYDVKM. The CDR3 has 17 residues. V was pared by 8 bases and J by 1 base, with 23 bases between. CDR3 nucleotide sequence: TGTGCCAGCCTCCCCCGGCGGCTAGGCAGTCCCCAAGAGACCCAGTACTTC. This gives the protein CASLPRRLGSPQETQYF.

The J gene is TRBJ2-1, the V gene TRBV28; 11 bases are a match to TRBD1. The length of the CDR3 is 15 residues. The V and J ends lost 8 bases and 3 bases, in that order; junction bases with no gene match: 6. Germline V lookup: CDR1 MDHEN, CDR2 SYDVKM. CDR3 DNA sequence: TGTGCCAGCCGCTGGGGGACAGGGGGCTACAATGAGCAGTTCTTC. Protein: CASRWGTGGYNEQFF.

The rearrangement links TRBV23-1 to TRBJ1-4, with no clear D. TRBV23-1 is labeled an ORF, and its function is uncertain. This CDR3 is built from 18 residues. Between the trimmed V and J ends, which lost 3 bases and 0 bases, there was a span of 17 bases. This CDR3 is CASSQGRQRIATNEKLFF. The CDR3 nucleotides are TGCGCCAGCAGTCAGGGCAGGCAGAGAATTGCAACTAATGAAAAACTGTTTTTT.

The gene calls are TRBV9 and TRBJ1-3; D might be TRBD1 (5 bases). V dropped 0 bases and J dropped 3 bases, with 10 bases sitting between them. The germline CDR1 and CDR2 sequences are SGDLS and YYNGEE. This CDR3 contains 15 residues. CDR3 coding DNA: TGTGCCAGCAGCGTAGCCAGGGATGGTGGAAACACCATATATTTT. Translating it yields CASSVARDGGNTIYF.

This clone has just a few counts. The chain employs TRBV30 and TRBJ1-2; D is ambiguous. There are 14 residues in the CDR3. Germline loops: CDR1 GTSNPN, CDR2 SVGIG (reference sequence). V was trimmed by 4 bases and J by 3 bases, leaving 15 bases between them. CDR3 region: CAWTPNLGYYGYTF. CDR3 DNA sequence: TGTGCCTGGACCCCAAACCTCGGGTACTATGGCTACACCTTC.

The J gene is TRBJ1-3, the V gene TRBV18; D unresolved. From germline, CDR1 is KGHSH and CDR2 LQKENI. V was cut by 0 bases and J by 0 bases, with 9 bases left in between. CDR3 length: 16 residues. The CDR3 coding sequence is TGTGCCAGCTCACCACCTAGGTCATCCTCTGGAAACACCATATATTTT. The encoded protein is CASSPPRSSSGNTIYF.

This chain uses TRBV27 with TRBJ1-2; tentative D call: TRBD1 (6 bases). The CDR3 has 15 amino acids. Trimming cost V 4 bases and J 8 bases, with 20 bases left between them. Germline CDR1 is MNHEY and CDR2 is SMNVEV (reference sequence). The CDR3 protein is CASSSDVTGFWGYTF. CDR3 DNA sequence: TGTGCCAGCAGTTCCGATGTCACAGGGTTTTGGGGCTACACCTTC.

The chain links TRBV5-8 to TRBJ2-7, with TRBD2 identical over 7 bases. Germline V gene data show CDR1 as SGHTS and CDR2 as YDEGEE. This CDR3 has 17 residues. V lost 2 bases, J lost 3 bases, and 14 bases stayed unmatched. Here the CDR3 reads CASSLGGGRPKFYEQYF. The CDR3 DNA sequence: TGTGCCAGCAGCTTAGGCGGCGGGAGACCGAAATTCTACGAGCAGTACTTC.

This chain uses TRBV27 with TRBJ1-3, with no clear D. The ends were cut back, 6 bases at V and 8 bases at J, with 17 bases in the middle. CDR3 length equals 14 residues. The germline V gene encodes CDR1 MNHEY and CDR2 SMNVEV (reference sequence). The CDR3 DNA reads TGTGCCAGCAGGGCTGGACGGAGGGAGGACACCATATATTTT. Protein sequence: CASRAGRREDTIYF.

This clone was observed a few times. V usage is TRBV7-9 and J usage is TRBJ2-7, with D tentatively TRBD2 (6 bases). The CDR3 spans 16 residues. Germline CDR1 SEHNR, CDR2 FQNEAQ (reference sequence). The V gene lost 3 bases and the J gene lost 2 bases, with 17 bases spanning the gap. CDR3 protein: CASSLGGTLSPYEQYF. In nucleotides, the CDR3 is TGTGCCAGCAGCTTGGGGGGAACACTCAGCCCCTACGAGCAGTACTTC.

The rearrangement joins TRBV2 to TRBJ1-2, with D perhaps TRBD1 (5 bases). Trimming shortened V by 5 bases and J by 5 bases, and 12 bases separated the two germline ends. The CDR3 consists of 13 residues. CDR1 and CDR2 from the germline V gene are SNHLY and FYNNEI. The CDR3 protein is CASSMVTGYGYTF. The CDR3 coding sequence is TGTGCCAGCAGTATGGTCACAGGATATGGCTACACCTTC.

The V gene is TRBV30, the J gene TRBJ2-3; no clear D. CDR3 length: 12 residues. The germline gives CDR1 GTSNPN, CDR2 SVGIG (reference sequence). Trimming took off 0 bases at V and 6 bases at J, with 7 bases between the two ends. The CDR3 nucleotides read TGTGCCTGGAGTGTAGAATCCGATACGCAGTATTTT. Translated: CAWSVESDTQYF.

This chain links TRBV28 with TRBJ2-7; 9 bases align to TRBD1. Per the germline V gene, CDR1 is MDHEN and CDR2 is SYDVKM. This CDR3 has 15 residues. The V segment lost 3 bases and the J segment 2 bases; nucleotides outside the gene matches: 5. CDR3 sequence: CASSFRDRETYEQYF. In DNA form, the CDR3 reads TGTGCCAGCAGTTTCCGGGACAGGGAGACCTACGAGCAGTACTTC.

The V gene is TRBV7-9, the J gene TRBJ2-1; perhaps TRBD1 as D (6 bases). Trimming removed 1 base from V and 0 bases from J, with 10 bases in between. The CDR3 is 16 amino acids. Germline loops: CDR1 SEHNR, CDR2 FQNEAQ (reference sequence). The CDR3, as DNA: TGTGCCAGCAGCTTAGGGCAGGGGAGCTCCTACAATGAGCAGTTCTTC. The encoded protein is CASSLGQGSSYNEQFF.

The chain recombines TRBV6-6 with TRBJ2-2; tentatively, D is TRBD1 (5 bases). V lost 10 bases, J lost 1 base, and 10 bases lay in between. The length of the CDR3 is 13 residues. Germline assignment: CDR1 MNHNY and CDR2 SVGAGI (reference sequence). CDR3 loop: CAIKGQNTGELFF. The CDR3 region has the DNA TGTGCCATTAAAGGACAGAACACCGGGGAGCTGTTTTTT.

This chain connects TRBV15 to TRBJ1-1; D is uncertain. The germline V gene encodes CDR1 LNHNV and CDR2 YYDKDF (reference sequence). V was shortened by 0 bases and J by 1 base, with 9 bases between the two germline ends. The CDR3 sequence is 15 residues long. This chain's CDR3 is CATSREQIKNTEAFF. CDR3 nucleotide sequence: TGTGCCACCAGCAGAGAACAGATAAAGAACACTGAAGCTTTCTTT.

This chain links TRBV5-1 with TRBJ1-2, with 12 bases fitting TRBD1. The junction had 9 bases not matched to a gene; V was cut back by 3 bases and J by 6 bases. The CDR3 consists of 16 residues. Per germline, CDR1 SGHRS and CDR2 YFSETQ. This CDR3 is CASSSSRGQGADGYTF. DNA of the CDR3: TGCGCCAGCAGCTCCTCCCGGGGACAGGGGGCTGATGGCTACACCTTC.

This sequence joins TRBV5-4 and TRBJ2-6, with 13 bases lining up with TRBD2. Germline CDR1 and CDR2: SGHNT and YYREEE (reference sequence). V lost 3 bases and J lost 2; bases outside the gene matches: 2. The CDR3 spans 17 residues. The CDR3 is CASSSGLAGAGANVLTF. DNA of the CDR3: TGTGCCAGCAGCTCTGGACTAGCGGGAGCTGGGGCCAACGTCCTGACTTTC.